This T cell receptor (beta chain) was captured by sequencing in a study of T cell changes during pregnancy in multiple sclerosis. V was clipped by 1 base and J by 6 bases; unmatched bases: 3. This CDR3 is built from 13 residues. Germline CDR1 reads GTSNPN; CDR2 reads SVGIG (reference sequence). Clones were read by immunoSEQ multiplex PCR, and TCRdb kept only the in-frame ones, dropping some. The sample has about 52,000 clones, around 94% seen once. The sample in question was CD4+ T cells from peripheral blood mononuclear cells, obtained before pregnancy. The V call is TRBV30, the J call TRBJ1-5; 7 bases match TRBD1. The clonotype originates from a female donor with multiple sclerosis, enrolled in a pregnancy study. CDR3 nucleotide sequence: TGTGCCTGGAGTGGACAGGGAAGTCAGCCCCAGCATTTT. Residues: CAWSGQGSQPQHF. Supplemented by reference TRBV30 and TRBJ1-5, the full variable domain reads SQTIHQWPATLVQPVGSPLSLECTVEGTSNPNLYWYRQAAGRGLQLLFYSVGIGQISSEVPQNLSASRPQDRQFILSSKKLLLSDSGFYLCAWSGQGSQPQHFGDGTRLSIL.